This T cell receptor beta chain was captured by sequencing in a study of blood T cell repertoires in COVID-19. As for the study in general: T cells, B-cell-depleted T cells, or PBMCs supplied cDNA or gDNA.

Before being deemed recovered, Cohort 3 donors had two negative PCRs, clearance, or symptom resolution. Sequencing was performed with immunoSEQ multiplex PCR; in TCRdb, only in-frame clones are kept and a portion is missing. The table records 300,000 to 400,000 clones, 87% of them present only once. Germline CDR1 is SGHAT and CDR2 is FQNNGV. The CDR3 runs to 14 residues. Trimming left V 5 bases short and J 1 base short, with 11 bases between. The source material was PBMCs or T cells enriched from blood (not recorded which). The clonotype was recovered from a woman aged 25 to 39 who had recovered from COVID-19. The chain couples TRBV11-2 to TRBJ1-1, with D perhaps matching TRBD1 (6 bases). CDR3 sequence: CASSPNRANTEAFF. In nucleotides, the CDR3 is TGTGCCAGCAGCCCCAACAGGGCGAACACTGAAGCTTTCTTT.